The 24 T cell receptor beta chains given below trace back to one sample, sequenced in a study of blood T cells in healthy people across ages. With a J-beta primer mix and a sample-barcoded 5' primer, a second PCR ran 7 to 11 cycles. TCRdb passed the 5' RACE reads through MiXCR, listing each CDR3 protein once. The data hold over a million distinct CDR3 sequences, with roughly 43% observed a single time. Material: blood. These receptor sequences come from a woman under 30 in good health.

This clonotype was picked up a small number of times. The chain links TRBV2 to TRBJ2-7, with D perhaps being TRBD1 or TRBD2 (5 bases each). The CDR3 contains 15 residues. Germline loops: CDR1 SNHLY, CDR2 FYNNEI. V was pared by 0 bases and J by 2 bases, with 11 bases between. CDR3 DNA: TGTGCCAGCAGTGAAGCGCGGCAGGGAGCCTACGAGCAGTACTTC. This codes for CASSEARQGAYEQYF.

This clonotype has a count of ten or more. V is TRBV20-1 and J is TRBJ1-2; possible D gene TRBD1, 5 bases. The germline V and J ends were trimmed by 6 bases and 7 bases, with 12 bases remaining between them. The CDR3 covers 11 residues. The germline CDR1 and CDR2 sequences are DFQATT and SNEGSKA (reference sequence). The CDR3 nucleotides are TGCAGTGCAGAGAGTACAGGTGGCTACACCTTC. As protein: CSAESTGGYTF.

This chain connects TRBV6-2 or TRBV6-3 to TRBJ2-1, with 12 bases identical to TRBD2. Trimming at V came to 6 bases and at J to 13 bases, leaving 13 bases not matched to a gene. Germline CDR1 reads MNHEY; CDR2 reads SVGEGT. This CDR3 comprises 15 residues. The CDR3 coding sequence is TGTGCCAGCAGGCTGACTAGCGGGAGACCAGAGACCCAGTTCTTC. Translation gives CASRLTSGRPETQFF.

CDR3: CASSVAWGASSYNEQFF. CDR3 in DNA: TGTGCCAGCAGCGTAGCTTGGGGAGCGAGCTCCTACAATGAGCAGTTCTTC. The gene calls are TRBV9 and TRBJ2-1; D may be TRBD2 (5 bases). The CDR3 is made up of 17 amino acids. Trimming shortened V by 0 bases and J by 0 bases, and 13 bases separated the two germline ends. CDR1 and CDR2 from the germline V gene are SGDLS and YYNGEE.

The chain couples TRBV6-2 or TRBV6-3 to TRBJ1-1; D is undetermined. The germline CDR1 and CDR2 sequences are MNHEY and SVGEGT. Trimming removed 2 bases at V and 11 bases at J, with 12 bases between. The CDR3 totals 12 residues. The CDR3 protein is CASSYEHRSAFF. The CDR3 coding sequence is TGTGCCAGCAGTTACGAACACCGGTCGGCTTTCTTT.

The V call is TRBV12-5, the J call TRBJ2-4; weak D call: TRBD1 (6 bases). The DNA end favors TRBJ2-7, so the J call may be wrong. Germline CDR1 LGHNT, CDR2 FRNRAP. The CDR3 is 17 residues long. CDR3 sequence reads: CASGLHTPSGTPYEQYF. The CDR3 DNA reads as TGTGCTAGTGGTTTGCACACACCTTCCGGGACACCCTACGAGCAGTACTTC.

The chain employs TRBV6-1 and TRBJ2-1, with 7 bases matching TRBD1. V lost 7 bases to trimming and J lost 2 bases; unmatched junction nucleotides: 8. CDR1 MNHNS and CDR2 SASEGT come from the germline V gene. The CDR3 sequence is 15 residues long. For the CDR3, the DNA is TGTGCCAGCACTAGCCGACAGGGAACCTACAATGAGCAGTTCTTC. Translated: CASTSRQGTYNEQFF.

The V gene is TRBV6-6, the J gene TRBJ2-7; either TRBD1 or TRBD2 may fit D (5 bases each). V was cut by 8 bases and J by 4 bases, with 6 bases left in between. CDR1 MNHNY and CDR2 SVGAGI come from the germline V gene (reference sequence). This CDR3 comprises 10 residues. In nucleotides, the CDR3 is TGTGCCAGCGAGGGGTACGAGCAGTACTTC. Residues: CASEGYEQYF.

The chain couples TRBV7-9 to TRBJ2-1; D may be TRBD1 or TRBD2 (5 bases each). V was clipped by 1 base and J by 4 bases, with 14 bases between them. CDR1 is SEHNR, CDR2 FQNEAQ, per germline (reference sequence). This CDR3 is 16 amino acids long. In nucleotides, the CDR3 is TGTGCCAGCAGCTTAGATGGGACGATACCTTACAATGAGCAGTTCTTC. Its translation: CASSLDGTIPYNEQFF.

The chain has TRBV10-3 and TRBJ2-1; D possibly matches TRBD1 or TRBD2 (5 bases each). The DNA end favors TRBJ2-7, so the J call may be wrong. Germline CDR1 ENHRY, CDR2 SYGVKD. The CDR3 is 14 residues long. CDR3: CAINERGTRYEQYF. CDR3 DNA sequence: TGTGCCATCAACGAGAGGGGTACTCGTTACGAGCAGTACTTC.

V usage is TRBV4-2 and J usage is TRBJ2-1; 8 positions agree with TRBD2. J lost 8 bases, V lost 1 base, and 10 bases had no gene match. Per germline, CDR1 LGHNA and CDR2 YNFKEQ. CDR3 length: 16 amino acids. CDR3 loop: CASSQVSSGRGDEQFF. The CDR3, as DNA: TGTGCCAGCAGCCAAGTGTCCAGCGGGAGAGGTGATGAGCAGTTCTTC.

CDR3 coding DNA: TGTGCCACCAGCAGAGATCGGCAGATCTATGGCTACACCTTC. Translating gives CATSRDRQIYGYTF. The rearrangement joins TRBV15 to TRBJ1-2; D call uncertain. V was cut by 0 bases and J by 4 bases, with 9 bases left in between. This CDR3 has 14 residues. Germline V gene sequence: CDR1 LNHNV, CDR2 YYDKDF (reference sequence).

The chain couples TRBV20-1 to TRBJ2-5; D gene uncertain. Trimming cost V 3 bases and J 11 bases, with 19 bases left between them. This CDR3 has 13 amino acids. Germline V CDR1 and CDR2: DFQATT, SNEGSKA (reference sequence). In nucleotides, the CDR3 is TGCAGTGCTAGGCCCGGAGCTAACAATGAGCAGTACTTC. As protein: CSARPGANNEQYF.

The V gene is TRBV4-3, the J gene TRBJ1-4; D remains unclear. Germline V lookup: CDR1 LGHNA, CDR2 YSLEER. CDR3 length: 17 residues. V was pared by 3 bases and J by 0 bases, with 14 bases between. The CDR3: CASSHERLTATNEKLFF. CDR3 nucleotides: TGCGCCAGCAGCCACGAGAGATTGACGGCAACTAATGAAAAACTGTTTTTT.

The rearrangement links TRBV18 to TRBJ2-5; 11 bases line up with TRBD2. The end of the DNA fits TRBJ2-7 better, so the J call may be wrong. CDR1 and CDR2 from the germline V gene are KGHSH and LQKENI. This CDR3 contains 14 residues. CDR3 DNA: TGTGCCAGCTCACCGACTAGCGGGGAGGCCGAGCAGTACTTC. Encoded protein: CASSPTSGEAEQYF.

The rearrangement links TRBV9 to TRBJ2-1; D gene unclear. Trimming removed 0 bases from V and 4 bases from J, with 14 bases in between. This CDR3 comprises 16 residues. Germline CDR1 SGDLS, CDR2 YYNGEE. This CDR3 is CASSVAPAWSYNEQFF. CDR3 DNA: TGTGCCAGCAGCGTAGCTCCGGCGTGGTCTTACAATGAGCAGTTCTTC. The full variable domain, in which reference TRBV9 and TRBJ2-1 provide the parts outside the CDR3, is DSGVTQTPKHLITATGQRVTLRCSPRSGDLSVYWYQQSLDQGLQFLIQYYNGEERAKGNILERFSAQQFPDLHSELNLSSLELGDSALYFCASSVAPAWSYNEQFFGPGTRLTVL.

The genes are TRBV20-1 and TRBJ2-5; D remains ambiguous. Germline values: CDR1 DFQATT, CDR2 SNEGSKA (reference sequence). Deletions cut 0 bases from V and 11 bases from J, with 19 bases between. The CDR3 covers 14 residues. For the CDR3, the DNA is TGCAGTGCTAGAGATAACCAAGGTTGGAATGAGCAGTACTTC. This translates into CSARDNQGWNEQYF.

This clonotype was observed a handful of times. The chain recombines TRBV27 with TRBJ2-5; possibly TRBD1 or TRBD2 for D (5 bases each). Trimming removed 0 bases from V and 4 bases from J, with 15 bases in between. The CDR3 is 16 amino acids. Germline CDR1 MNHEY, CDR2 SMNVEV (reference sequence). CDR3 residues: CASSLSAGSRGETQYF. The CDR3 nucleotides are TGTGCCAGCAGTTTATCTGCCGGCTCGAGGGGAGAGACCCAGTACTTC.

This clonotype occurred many times. The V gene is TRBV7-9, the J gene TRBJ2-3; 7 positions match TRBD2. The CDR3 covers 14 residues. Unmatched junction bases numbered 4, after V lost 0 bases and J lost 7 bases. Germline V gives CDR1 SEHNR, CDR2 FQNEAQ (reference sequence). CDR3 bases: TGTGCCAGCAGCTTAGCGGGAGGGGTAAATACGCAGTATTTT. This sequence encodes CASSLAGGVNTQYF.

This clonotype was found a few times. The chain has TRBV19 and TRBJ1-5; possible D gene TRBD1, 5 bases. Per germline, CDR1 LNHDA and CDR2 SQIVND (reference sequence). The CDR3 sequence is 14 residues long. The ends were cut back, 3 bases at V and 1 base at J, with 7 bases in the middle. CDR3 nucleotides: TGTGCCAGTAGTATCCGGGGGAGCAATCAGCCCCAGCATTTT. Encoded protein: CASSIRGSNQPQHF. The full variable domain, in which reference TRBV19 and TRBJ1-5 provide the parts outside the CDR3, is DGGITQSPKYLFRKEGQNVTLSCEQNLNHDAMYWYRQDPGQGLRLIYYSQIVNDFQKGDIAEGYSVSREKKESFPLTVTSAQKNPTAFYLCASSIRGSNQPQHFGDGTRLSIL.

The rearrangement uses TRBV29-1 and TRBJ2-1; 11 bases line up with TRBD2. V shed 6 bases, J shed 0 bases, and the junction held 4 bases outside the gene matches. Per the germline V gene, CDR1 is SQVTM and CDR2 is ANQGSEA. This CDR3 is 15 amino acids long. The CDR3 DNA follows: TGCAGCGTAGATGGACTAGCGGGCTCCTACAATGAGCAGTTCTTC. Translating it yields CSVDGLAGSYNEQFF.

This clonotype has only a few counts. The V call is TRBV20-1, the J call TRBJ2-1; 13 bases fit TRBD2. The CDR3 has 15 residues. The germline gives CDR1 DFQATT, CDR2 SNEGSKA (reference sequence). The V segment lost 0 bases and the J segment 8 bases; nucleotides outside the gene matches: 4. CDR3 sequence (DNA): TGCAGTGCTAGAGACGGACTAGCGGGAGTCTATGAGCAGTTCTTC. This translates into CSARDGLAGVYEQFF.

In this sample, this clonotype turned up many times. Relative to the germline gene, one junction end is altered; a read error may explain this. The chain uses TRBV5-1 and TRBJ2-5, with D possibly being TRBD2 (7 bases). The CDR3 loop spans 13 amino acids. Germline CDR1 and CDR2: SGHRS and YFSETQ. The CDR3 coding sequence is TGTGCCAGCAGTGGGGGGGCCCAAGAGACCCAGTACTTC. Residues: CASSGGAQETQYF.

The chain is built from TRBV9 and TRBJ2-5, with TRBD1 as a possible D gene (6 bases). Germline CDR1 and CDR2: SGDLS and YYNGEE. The V gene lost 4 bases and the J gene lost 2 bases, with 12 bases spanning the gap. The CDR3 loop spans 14 amino acids. The CDR3 is CASSPLGGQETQYF. The CDR3 coding sequence is TGTGCCAGCAGCCCTCTAGGGGGACAAGAGACCCAGTACTTC.